This T cell receptor (beta chain) emerged from a study of blood T cell repertoires in COVID-19. Sequencing was performed with immunoSEQ multiplex PCR; in TCRdb, only in-frame clones are kept and a portion is missing. The table lists roughly 160,000 clones, approximately 90% of them singletons. Per germline, CDR1 SGHNT and CDR2 YENEEA. V shed 5 bases, J shed 1 base, and the junction held 6 bases outside the gene matches. The CDR3 is 15 amino acids. V gene TRBV11-3 combines with J gene TRBJ2-3, with 7 positions matching TRBD1. This TCR was recovered from a man between 60 and 70 years old with acute or convalescent COVID-19. The sequencing input was peripheral blood. The CDR3 loop is CASSKQGKGTDTQYF. The CDR3 DNA is TGTGCCAGCAGCAAACAGGGGAAGGGCACAGATACGCAGTATTTT. Variable domain in full (rest from reference TRBV11-3 and TRBJ2-3): EAGVVQSPRYKIIEKKQPVAFWCNPISGHNTLYWYLQNLGQGPELLIRYENEEAVDDSQLPKDRFSAERLKGVDSTLKIQPAELGDSAVYLCASSKQGKGTDTQYFGPGTRLTVL.